This is a list of T cell receptor beta chains from one sample in a study of Ad26.COV2.S vaccination and SARS-CoV-2 variants. Sequencing used immunoSEQ multiplex PCR; TCRdb keeps in-frame clones, though not all of them. The sample contains about 480,000 clones, around 88% of which appear only once. The material was peripheral blood, obtained in a trial of Ad26.COV2.S vaccine versus placebo. The receptors stem from a person between 18 and 65 years old who received the Ad26.COV2.S COVID-19 vaccine or a placebo. Both conserved end residues are trimmed from each CDR3. Size is omitted from some rows. Given values are once, few, many or a class for expanded clones.

TRBV29-1,TRBJ2-1,-,SVGEGGSYNEQF
TRBV7-2,TRBJ2-3,-,ASSLVRSGRTPDTQY
TRBV7-8,TRBJ2-1,-,ASSSNTGGSYNEQF
TRBV9,TRBJ2-1,-,ASSETSGLGGEQF
TRBV5-6,TRBJ1-2,-,ASSTDSQGRDNNYGYT
TRBV24-1,TRBJ2-7,once,ATSEGYEQY
TRBV28,TRBJ2-7,-,ASSGGVISYEQY
TRBV19,TRBJ2-1,-,ASSRQLPGQDNEQF
TRBV7-2,TRBJ2-5,-,ASSLRTSGRETQY
TRBV5-8,TRBJ2-1,-,ASSFNRGVGNEQF
TRBV7-6,TRBJ2-5,-,ASSLATTGGLETQY
TRBV4-2,TRBJ2-4,once,ASSQEGLDWGYEGAKNIQY
TRBV18,TRBJ1-1,once,ASSETVNTEAF
TRBV7-8,TRBJ1-2,-,ASSRAGFGVANYGYT
TRBV7-8,TRBJ2-1,once,ASSPSGRGNNEQF
TRBV18,TRBJ1-1,once,ASSPSPGQVAF
TRBV29-1,TRBJ2-1,-,SVLSRNEQF
TRBV29-1,TRBJ1-5,-,SVTLNRELGQPQH
TRBV5-1,TRBJ1-6,-,ASSHPDSVESPLH
TRBV29-1,TRBJ2-3,-,SVERTGRDTQY
TRBV10-3,TRBJ1-2,-,AISGGQIFYGYT
TRBV5-1,TRBJ2-7,-,ASSMSSYEQY